This is a list of T cell receptor beta chains from one sample in a study of T cell clonotyping in hematopoietic cell transplantation. Sequenced by immunoSEQ multiplex PCR; TCRdb stores in-frame clones only, minus some. This repertoire shows 7,500 to 8,500 clones, around nine tenths found once; its top ten account for roughly 4.2%. This material consisted of PBMCs, taken 180 days after allogeneic stem cell transplant. The origin of the receptors is a female patient aged 45-65 years who had an allogeneic stem cell transplant from an unrelated donor, so the T cells may come from the graft donor. Some clones in this sample may be carry-over from other donors' samples. Each CDR3 is given with its conserved first and last residue. The D gene is left open where the match is weak. Rows may omit the clone size; those that give it use once, few, many or a size class.

CDR3 protein: CASSLAPGQGSRQAFF; CDR3 DNA: TGTGCCAGCAGCTTGGCCCCGGGACAGGGGTCCCGCCAAGCTTTCTTT; J gene: TRBJ1-1; D gene: TRBD1; V gene: TRBV5-6; CDR3 length: 16; clone size: once
CDR3 protein: CASSSRGGTEAFF; CDR3 DNA: TGTGCCAGCAGCTCCAGGGGAGGCACTGAAGCTTTCTTT; J gene: TRBJ1-1; D gene: -; V gene: TRBV13; CDR3 length: 13; clone size: -
CDR3 protein: CASGKAEAFF; CDR3 DNA: TGTGCCAGCGGGAAGGCTGAAGCTTTCTTT; J gene: TRBJ1-1; D gene: -; V gene: TRBV2; CDR3 length: 10; clone size: -
CDR3 protein: CASSFLTGALYGYTF; CDR3 DNA: TGTGCCAGCAGTTTTCTCACAGGGGCCTTATATGGCTACACCTTC; J gene: TRBJ1-2; D gene: TRBD1; V gene: TRBV28; CDR3 length: 15; clone size: -
CDR3 protein: CASSSTSIGKVDEQFF; CDR3 DNA: TGTGCCAGCAGCTCGACTAGTATAGGGAAGGTGGATGAGCAGTTCTTC; J gene: TRBJ2-1; D gene: -; V gene: TRBV7-9; CDR3 length: 16; clone size: -
CDR3 protein: CASRETGGSGSPLHF; CDR3 DNA: TGTGCCAGCAGAGAGACAGGGGGTTCCGGATCACCCCTCCACTTT; J gene: TRBJ1-6; D gene: TRBD1; V gene: TRBV2; CDR3 length: 15; clone size: -
CDR3 protein: CASSLGTGKNQPQHF; CDR3 DNA: TGTGCCAGCAGTTTGGGGACAGGGAAGAATCAGCCCCAGCATTTT; J gene: TRBJ1-5; D gene: TRBD1; V gene: TRBV28; CDR3 length: 15; clone size: -
CDR3 protein: CASSSTGQPTGELFF; CDR3 DNA: TGTGCCAGCAGCTCAACGGGGCAGCCCACCGGGGAGCTGTTTTTT; J gene: TRBJ2-2; D gene: -; V gene: TRBV11-3; CDR3 length: 15; clone size: -
CDR3 protein: CASSLPGSEAFF; CDR3 DNA: TGTGCCAGCAGTTTACCGGGGTCTGAAGCTTTCTTT; J gene: TRBJ1-1; D gene: -; V gene: TRBV28; CDR3 length: 12; clone size: -
CDR3 protein: CASSLGDSLVANEKLFF; CDR3 DNA: TGTGCCAGCAGCTTGGGGGACTCCCTAGTAGCTAATGAAAAACTGTTTTTT; J gene: TRBJ1-4; D gene: -; V gene: TRBV5-8; CDR3 length: 17; clone size: -
CDR3 protein: CASSFSAGSYEQYF; CDR3 DNA: TGTGCCAGCAGCTTTTCGGCGGGATCCTACGAGCAGTACTTC; J gene: TRBJ2-7; D gene: -; V gene: TRBV5-4; CDR3 length: 14; clone size: -
CDR3 protein: CASSRTGAEQYF; CDR3 DNA: TGTGCCAGCTCACGGACAGGGGCCGAGCAGTACTTC; J gene: TRBJ2-7; D gene: TRBD1; V gene: TRBV18; CDR3 length: 12; clone size: -
CDR3 protein: CASSFAWGEDNYEQYF; CDR3 DNA: TGTGCCAGCAGCTTTGCATGGGGGGAAGACAACTACGAGCAGTACTTC; J gene: TRBJ2-7; D gene: -; V gene: TRBV28; CDR3 length: 16; clone size: once
CDR3 protein: CAWSVRSGTEAFF; CDR3 DNA: TGTGCCTGGAGTGTAAGGTCGGGCACTGAAGCTTTCTTT; J gene: TRBJ1-1; D gene: -; V gene: TRBV30; CDR3 length: 13; clone size: -
CDR3 protein: CASADRGHGYTF; CDR3 DNA: TGTGCCAGTGCTGACAGGGGGCATGGCTACACCTTC; J gene: TRBJ1-2; D gene: TRBD1; V gene: TRBV19; CDR3 length: 12; clone size: -
CDR3 protein: CASSYETGEAFF; CDR3 DNA: TGTGCCAGCAGCTATGAGACGGGTGAAGCTTTCTTT; J gene: TRBJ1-1; D gene: -; V gene: TRBV11-3; CDR3 length: 12; clone size: -
CDR3 protein: CASSPLGAVGYNEQFF; CDR3 DNA: TGTGCCAGCAGTCCACTGGGAGCGGTGGGGTACAATGAGCAGTTCTTC; J gene: TRBJ2-1; D gene: -; V gene: TRBV28; CDR3 length: 16; clone size: few
CDR3 protein: CASGSGVDGYTF; CDR3 DNA: TGTGCTAGTGGGTCGGGGGTGGATGGCTACACCTTC; J gene: TRBJ1-2; D gene: -; V gene: TRBV12-5; CDR3 length: 12; clone size: -
CDR3 protein: CASSLETRGTGELFF; CDR3 DNA: TGCGCCAGCAGCTTGGAAACCAGGGGAACCGGGGAGCTGTTTTTT; J gene: TRBJ2-2; D gene: -; V gene: TRBV5-1; CDR3 length: 15; clone size: -
CDR3 protein: CASSLPGKLFF; CDR3 DNA: TGTGCCAGCAGCTTACCCGGAAAACTGTTTTTT; J gene: TRBJ1-4; D gene: -; V gene: TRBV7-2; CDR3 length: 11; clone size: -
CDR3 protein: CASRPRGAQTQYF; CDR3 DNA: TGTGCCAGCAGGCCGAGGGGAGCCCAGACCCAGTACTTC; J gene: TRBJ2-5; D gene: -; V gene: TRBV6-5; CDR3 length: 13; clone size: -
CDR3 protein: CASSLDGFEQYF; CDR3 DNA: TGTGCCAGCAGCTTAGATGGGTTCGAGCAGTACTTC; J gene: TRBJ2-7; D gene: -; V gene: TRBV7-9; CDR3 length: 12; clone size: -
CDR3 protein: CASSTGTDTQYF; CDR3 DNA: TGTGCCAGTAGTACGGGGACTGATACGCAGTATTTT; J gene: TRBJ2-3; D gene: -; V gene: TRBV19; CDR3 length: 12; clone size: -
CDR3 protein: CASSLGYERGNEKLFF; CDR3 DNA: TGCGCCAGCAGCTTGGGTTACGAGAGGGGAAATGAAAAACTGTTTTTT; J gene: TRBJ1-4; D gene: -; V gene: TRBV5-1; CDR3 length: 16; clone size: -
CDR3 protein: CASSFGTVTDTQYF; CDR3 DNA: TGTGCCAGCAGCTTTGGAACAGTCACAGATACGCAGTATTTT; J gene: TRBJ2-3; D gene: -; V gene: TRBV11-3; CDR3 length: 14; clone size: -
CDR3 protein: CASSVAKGGLSLGEQFF; CDR3 DNA: TGTGCCAGCAGCGTAGCAAAAGGGGGACTTAGCTTGGGTGAGCAGTTCTTC; J gene: TRBJ2-1; D gene: -; V gene: TRBV9; CDR3 length: 17; clone size: -
CDR3 protein: CASGTSGMDEQYF; CDR3 DNA: TGTGCCAGCGGGACTAGCGGGATGGACGAGCAGTACTTC; J gene: TRBJ2-7; D gene: TRBD2; V gene: TRBV28; CDR3 length: 13; clone size: -
CDR3 protein: CAREQGSDKNIQYF; CDR3 DNA: TGTGCCAGAGAACAGGGTTCCGACAAAAACATTCAGTACTTC; J gene: TRBJ2-4; D gene: -; V gene: TRBV2; CDR3 length: 14; clone size: -
CDR3 protein: CASSPLAKNIQYF; CDR3 DNA: TGTGCCAGCAGCCCCTTAGCCAAAAACATTCAGTACTTC; J gene: TRBJ2-4; D gene: -; V gene: TRBV13; CDR3 length: 13; clone size: -
CDR3 protein: CASRLISGPSYEQYF; CDR3 DNA: TGTGCCAGCAGGTTAATATCGGGGCCTTCCTACGAGCAGTACTTC; J gene: TRBJ2-7; D gene: -; V gene: TRBV27; CDR3 length: 15; clone size: -
CDR3 protein: CASRKGSQETQYF; CDR3 DNA: TGTGCCAGCAGGAAGGGCAGTCAAGAGACCCAGTACTTC; J gene: TRBJ2-5; D gene: -; V gene: TRBV2; CDR3 length: 13; clone size: -
CDR3 protein: CSLPYTDIQYF; CDR3 DNA: TGCAGTCTCCCATATACTGACATTCAGTACTTC; J gene: TRBJ2-4; D gene: -; V gene: TRBV20-1; CDR3 length: 11; clone size: -
CDR3 protein: CASSPNRLGGLSSGANVLTF; CDR3 DNA: TGCGCCAGCAGCCCAAACCGCTTAGGGGGTTTATCATCTGGGGCCAACGTCCTGACTTTC; J gene: TRBJ2-6; D gene: -; V gene: TRBV4-1; CDR3 length: 20; clone size: -
CDR3 protein: CASSLQETQYF; CDR3 DNA: TGCGCCAGCAGCTTACAAGAGACCCAGTACTTC; J gene: TRBJ2-5; D gene: -; V gene: TRBV5-1; CDR3 length: 11; clone size: -
CDR3 protein: CASSYYADSEATF; CDR3 DNA: TGTGCCAGCAGTTACTACGCGGACAGTGAGGCCACCTTC; J gene: TRBJ1-2; D gene: -; V gene: TRBV6-5; CDR3 length: 13; clone size: -
CDR3 protein: CSVAALGTGAAETQYF; CDR3 DNA: TGCAGCGTTGCCGCCCTGGGCACAGGGGCGGCAGAGACCCAGTACTTC; J gene: TRBJ2-5; D gene: TRBD1; V gene: TRBV29-1; CDR3 length: 16; clone size: -
CDR3 protein: CASSQETSGGTDTQYF; CDR3 DNA: TGTGCCAGCAGCCAAGAGACTAGCGGGGGTACAGATACGCAGTATTTT; J gene: TRBJ2-3; D gene: TRBD2; V gene: TRBV4-2; CDR3 length: 16; clone size: -
CDR3 protein: CASKGQQRETQYF; CDR3 DNA: TGTGCCAGCAAAGGACAGCAAAGAGAGACCCAGTACTTC; J gene: TRBJ2-5; D gene: -; V gene: TRBV6-5; CDR3 length: 13; clone size: -
CDR3 protein: CAGGYRGSATNEKLFF; CDR3 DNA: TGTGCCGGTGGATACAGGGGATCCGCAACTAATGAAAAACTGTTTTTT; J gene: TRBJ1-4; D gene: TRBD1; V gene: TRBV28; CDR3 length: 16; clone size: -
CDR3 protein: CASNTGTFYYGYTF; CDR3 DNA: TGTGCCAGCAACACCGGGACATTCTACTATGGCTACACCTTC; J gene: TRBJ1-2; D gene: -; V gene: TRBV6-1; CDR3 length: 14; clone size: few
CDR3 protein: CASSLNTGPQHF; CDR3 DNA: TGTGCCAGCAGCTTAAATACAGGGCCCCAGCATTTT; J gene: TRBJ1-5; D gene: -; V gene: TRBV7-2; CDR3 length: 12; clone size: -
CDR3 protein: CASSLVPPCFFVSYNEQFF; CDR3 DNA: TGTGCCAGCAGCTTAGTCCCCCCCTGTTTTTTTGTCTCCTACAATGAGCAGTTCTTC; J gene: TRBJ2-1; D gene: -; V gene: TRBV11-3; CDR3 length: 19; clone size: -
CDR3 protein: CASRATGREEKLFF; CDR3 DNA: TGTGCCAGCAGGGCGACAGGGAGGGAGGAAAAACTGTTTTTT; J gene: TRBJ1-4; D gene: TRBD1; V gene: TRBV28; CDR3 length: 14; clone size: -